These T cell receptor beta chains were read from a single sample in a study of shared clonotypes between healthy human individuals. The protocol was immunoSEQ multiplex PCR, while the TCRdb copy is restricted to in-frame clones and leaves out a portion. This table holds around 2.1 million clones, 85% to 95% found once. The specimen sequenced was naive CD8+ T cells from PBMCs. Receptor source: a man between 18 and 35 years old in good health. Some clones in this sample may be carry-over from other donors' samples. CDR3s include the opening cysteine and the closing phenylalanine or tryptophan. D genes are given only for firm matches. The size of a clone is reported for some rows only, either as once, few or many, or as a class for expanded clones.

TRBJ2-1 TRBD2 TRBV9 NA TGTGCCAGCAGCCTTATAGCGGGAGCCGTATACAATGAGCAGTTCTTC CASSLIAGAVYNEQFF
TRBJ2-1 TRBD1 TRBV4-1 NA TGCGCCAGCAGCCTCACCGGGACAGGCTACAATGAGCAGTTCTTC CASSLTGTGYNEQFF
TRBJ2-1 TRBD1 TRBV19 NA TGTGCCAGTAGTATAGGGCCTAGACAGGGCTATGAGCAGTTCTTC CASSIGPRQGYEQFF
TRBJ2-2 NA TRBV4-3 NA TGCGCCAGCAGCCCCTGGGCTCCCGGGGAGCTGTTTTTT CASSPWAPGELFF
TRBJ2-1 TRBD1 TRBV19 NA TGTGCTACTAAAAATGACAGGGAAGATGAGCAGTTCTTC CATKNDREDEQFF
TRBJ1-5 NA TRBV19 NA TGTGCCAGTAGTATAGATCCGCGCGGTAGCAATCAGCCCCAGCATTTT CASSIDPRGSNQPQHF
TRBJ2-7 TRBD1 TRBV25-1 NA TGTGCCAGCGAACAGGGGTGGCAGTACTTC CASEQGWQYF
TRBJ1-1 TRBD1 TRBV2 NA TGTGCCAGCAGTGTCGACAGGGCGAGGCCTGAAGCTTTCTTT CASSVDRARPEAFF
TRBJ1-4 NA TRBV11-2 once TGTGCCAGCAGCTTATACGGCAGTCAACTGTTTTTT CASSLYGSQLFF
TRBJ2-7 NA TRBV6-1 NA TGTGCCAGCAGTACCCACCGCTACGAGCAGTACTTC CASSTHRYEQYF
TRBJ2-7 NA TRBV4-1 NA TGCGCCAGCAGCCACCACGGATCGTCCTACGAGCAGTACTTC CASSHHGSSYEQYF
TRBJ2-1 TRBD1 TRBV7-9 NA TGTGCCAGCAGCCTCACGGGACAGTTATACAATGAGCAGTTCTTC CASSLTGQLYNEQFF
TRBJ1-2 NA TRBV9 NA TGTGCCACCAGCAGCTTACGGTATGGCTACACCTTC CATSSLRYGYTF
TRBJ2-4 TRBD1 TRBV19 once TGTGCCAGTAGTATTGTCGGACAGGGGGGGGCCGAAAACATTCAGTACTTC CASSIVGQGGAENIQYF
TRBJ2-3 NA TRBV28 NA TGTGCCAGCACCTTGCGGGGTTGGTCAGATACGCAGTATTTT CASTLRGWSDTQYF
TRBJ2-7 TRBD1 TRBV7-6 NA TGTGCCAGCAGCTCCAGGACAGGGGAAGGATCCTACGAGCAGTACTTC CASSSRTGEGSYEQYF
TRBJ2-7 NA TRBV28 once TGTGCCAGCAGCCGTAATGACGGCTACCACTTC CASSRNDGYHF
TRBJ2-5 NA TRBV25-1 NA TGTGCCAGCAGTGGCGAGGGACGGCCGAAAGAGACCCAGTACTTC CASSGEGRPKETQYF
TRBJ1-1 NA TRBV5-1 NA TGCGCCAGCAGCTTGGGATGGGGAAGGGGGAACACTGAAGCTTTCTTT CASSLGWGRGNTEAFF
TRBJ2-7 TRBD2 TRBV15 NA TGTGCCACCAGGAAAAGCGGGACCGTCTACGAGCAGTACTTC CATRKSGTVYEQYF
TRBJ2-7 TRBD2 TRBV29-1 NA TGCAGCGTTGGGGGCGGGAGTATATACGAGCAGTACTTC CSVGGGSIYEQYF
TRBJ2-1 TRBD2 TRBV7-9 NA TGTGCCAGCGGAGGACTAGCGGGAACCAATGAGCAGTTCTTC CASGGLAGTNEQFF
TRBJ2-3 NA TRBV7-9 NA TGTGCCAGCAGCTTAGAGTTTACCGGGAGAGGCACAGATACGCAGTATTTT CASSLEFTGRGTDTQYF
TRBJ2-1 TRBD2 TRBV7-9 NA TGTGCCAGCAGCCCGTTCTATAGTAGCGGGAGGGCCGGTGAGCAGTTCTTC CASSPFYSSGRAGEQFF
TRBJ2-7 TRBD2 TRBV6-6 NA TGTGCCAGCGGGGAACTAGCGGGAGGCCCCTACGAGCAGTACTTC CASGELAGGPYEQYF
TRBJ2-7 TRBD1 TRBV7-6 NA TGTGCCAGCAGCTTAGTGAGGGGACAGGGAGACTCCTACGAGCAGTACTTC CASSLVRGQGDSYEQYF
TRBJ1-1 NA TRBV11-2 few TGTGCCAGCAGCCTTCAGGGTCTCGAGAGCACTGAAGCTTTCTTT CASSLQGLESTEAFF
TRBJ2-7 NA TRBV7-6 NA TGTGCCAGCAGCTTAGGGGGTCCCCTCTCCTACGAGCAGTACTTC CASSLGGPLSYEQYF
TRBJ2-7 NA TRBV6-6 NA TGTGCCAGCAGCCTCAACCGGGACCTTCGCGGCAACGAGCAGTACTTC CASSLNRDLRGNEQYF
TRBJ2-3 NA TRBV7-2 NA TGTGCCAGCAGCCCGCCGCCGGATACGCAGTATTTT CASSPPPDTQYF
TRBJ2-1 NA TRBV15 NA TGTGCCACCAGCAGAGTTGGAGGATCCCCAAACAATGAGCAGTTCTTC CATSRVGGSPNNEQFF
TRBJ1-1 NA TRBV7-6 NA TGTGCCAGCAGCTCAGGGCGGACTGAAGCTTTCTTT CASSSGRTEAFF
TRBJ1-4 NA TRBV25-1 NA TGTGCCACCGGGGAACCGGGTTATAATGAAAAACTGTTTTTT CATGEPGYNEKLFF
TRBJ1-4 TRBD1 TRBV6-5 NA TGTGCCAGCAGTTATTCCCAGGGGGCGCTTTGGGAAAAACTGTTTTTT CASSYSQGALWEKLFF
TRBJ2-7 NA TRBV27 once TGTGCCAGCAGTTTTGGAGTAGGGACGGGCGAGCAGTACTTC CASSFGVGTGEQYF
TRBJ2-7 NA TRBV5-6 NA TGTGCCAGCAGCTTGTTCAGGGCCTACGAGCAGTACTTC CASSLFRAYEQYF
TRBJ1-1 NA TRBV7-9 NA TGTGCCAGCAGCTACACAGGGATTGGGACTGAAGCTTTCTTT CASSYTGIGTEAFF
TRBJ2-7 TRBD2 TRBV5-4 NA TGTGCCAGCAGCACACGTTCGGGGGGCGAGCAGTACTTC CASSTRSGGEQYF
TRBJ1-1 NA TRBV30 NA TGTGCCTGGAGTGTACGGGGGGGGAACACTGAAGCTTTCTTT CAWSVRGGNTEAFF
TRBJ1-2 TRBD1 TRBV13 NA TGTGCCAGCAGCTACCGACAGGGACCCTTTCGGGACTATGGCTACACCTTC CASSYRQGPFRDYGYTF
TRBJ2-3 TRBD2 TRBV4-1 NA TGCGCCAGCAGCCCGGGACTAGCGGGAGGGATGACAGATACGCAGTATTTT CASSPGLAGGMTDTQYF
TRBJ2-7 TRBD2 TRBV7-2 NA TGTGCCAGCAGCTTACTTGGCGGGAGAGACGAGCAGTACTTC CASSLLGGRDEQYF
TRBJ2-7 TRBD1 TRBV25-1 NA TGTGCCAGCAGTGAAAGGACAGGGAATTCCGAGCAGTACTTC CASSERTGNSEQYF
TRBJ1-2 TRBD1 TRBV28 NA TGTGCCAGCAGTTTACAGGACAGGGGGGGATTAGACTATGGCTACACCTTC CASSLQDRGGLDYGYTF
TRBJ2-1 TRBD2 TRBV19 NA TGTGCCAGTAGGGCGGGAGGCGGCAATGAGCAGTTCTTC CASRAGGGNEQFF
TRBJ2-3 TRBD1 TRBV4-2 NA TGTGCCAGCAGCCAAGAGGACAGGGGCGCAGATACGCAGTATTTT CASSQEDRGADTQYF
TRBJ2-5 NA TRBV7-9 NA TGTGCCAGCAGCTTAGGTAACGAAGAGACCCAGTACTTC CASSLGNEETQYF
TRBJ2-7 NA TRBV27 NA TGTGCCAGCAGTTTATGGCCGCAAATCTACGAGCAGTACTTC CASSLWPQIYEQYF
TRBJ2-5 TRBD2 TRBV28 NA TGTGCCAGCAGTCCCCCTTGGGGAATCCCGGCGGGGGCCCAGTACTTC CASSPPWGIPAGAQYF
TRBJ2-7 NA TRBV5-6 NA TGTGCCAGCAGCTGGGGAGACAGCTACGAGCAGTACTTC CASSWGDSYEQYF
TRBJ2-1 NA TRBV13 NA TGTGCCAGCAGCCAGAAGCCGGGCCTCGGGACGGGCAATGAGCAGTTCTTC CASSQKPGLGTGNEQFF
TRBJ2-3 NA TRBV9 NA TGTGCCAGCAGCGGTCCTAGCGCCTCTTACGATACGCAGTATTTT CASSGPSASYDTQYF
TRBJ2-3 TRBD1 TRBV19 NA TGTGCCAGTTGTCAAGGGGGCCGCACAGATACGCAGTATTTT CASCQGGRTDTQYF
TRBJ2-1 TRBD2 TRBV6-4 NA TGTGCCAGCAGTGACTCGAGCGGGATAGGTGGCCTCAATGAGCAGTTCTTC CASSDSSGIGGLNEQFF
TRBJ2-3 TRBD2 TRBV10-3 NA TGTGCCATCAGTGAGTCGAAAAAGGGACTAGGGCTATTTGATACGCAGTATTTT CAISESKKGLGLFDTQYF